One sample yielded the 8 T cell receptor beta chains listed below, sequenced in a study of shared clonotypes between healthy human individuals. Clones were read by immunoSEQ multiplex PCR, and TCRdb kept only the in-frame ones, dropping some. Of 2 million to 2.5 million clones listed, 85% to 95% are singletons. The sequenced sample was naive CD4+ T cells from PBMCs. This sample's subset: CD45RA+ positively selected. Every receptor here comes from a man in his late teens or twenties in good health. Some clones in this sample may be carry-over from other donors' samples.

The chain links TRBV23-1 to TRBJ1-1; D is perhaps TRBD1 (6 bases). TRBV23-1 is treated as an ORF (open reading frame) with a function not yet certain. V was clipped by 0 bases and J by 0 bases, with 8 bases between them. The CDR3 has 15 amino acids. CDR3 region: CASSQSGQMNTEAFF. The CDR3 region has the DNA TGCGCCAGCAGTCAATCCGGACAGATGAACACTGAAGCTTTCTTT.

This clone appeared a few times. J is TRBJ2-1 and V is TRBV29-1; D may correspond to TRBD1 or TRBD2 (5 bases each). This CDR3 is 13 amino acids long. Germline V gives CDR1 SQVTM, CDR2 ANQGSEA. V gave up 2 bases and J gave up 13 bases, with 18 bases separating them. The CDR3 sequence is CSVELGGGTGQFF. In DNA, the CDR3 is TGCAGCGTTGAACTTGGTGGGGGTACAGGTCAGTTCTTC.

The V call is TRBV7-3, the J call TRBJ2-1; 11 bases align to TRBD2. The CDR3 runs to 14 residues. Germline trimming cut 5 bases from V and 5 bases from J; bases unmatched to any gene: 2. CDR1 and CDR2 from the germline V gene are SGHTA and FQGTGA. The CDR3 DNA sequence: TGTGCCAGCAGCCCGGGACTAGCGGACAATGAGCAGTTCTTC. It specifies CASSPGLADNEQFF. The full variable domain, rest sourced from reference TRBV7-3 and TRBJ2-1, is GAGVSQTPSNKVTEKGKYVELRCDPISGHTALYWYRQSLGQGPEFLIYFQGTGAADDSGLPNDRFFAVRPEGSVSTLKIQRTERGDSAVYLCASSPGLADNEQFFGPGTRLTVL.

This chain joins TRBV28 and TRBJ2-1; TRBD1 agrees at 11 bases. Germline V CDR1 and CDR2: MDHEN, SYDVKM. The junction had 4 bases not matched to a gene; V was cut back by 9 bases and J by 3 bases. CDR3 size: 14 residues. CDR3 in amino acids: CASRDRGNYNEQFF. In DNA form, the CDR3 reads TGTGCCAGTAGGGACAGGGGGAACTACAATGAGCAGTTCTTC.

In its sample, this clone was seen once. This CDR3 is CASSPIRGAAKNIQYF. CDR3 bases: TGTGCCAGCTCACCAATCCGAGGGGCGGCCAAAAACATTCAGTACTTC. The chain carries TRBV18 and TRBJ2-4; either TRBD1 or TRBD2 may fit D (5 bases each). This CDR3 comprises 16 residues. Deletions cut 2 bases from V and 1 base from J, with 12 bases between. Germline CDR1 reads KGHSH; CDR2 reads LQKENI.

The rearrangement links TRBV6-1 to TRBJ1-1, with a weak D call TRBD1 (6 bases). Germline V lookup: CDR1 MNHNS, CDR2 SASEGT. CDR3 length: 16 residues. V gave up 4 bases and J gave up 5 bases, with 20 bases separating them. The CDR3 loop is CASSALQGLGRTEAFF. The DNA of the CDR3 is TGTGCCAGCAGTGCCTTGCAGGGGTTGGGGAGAACTGAAGCTTTCTTT.

J is TRBJ2-7 and V is TRBV7-2; D possibly corresponds to TRBD2 (6 bases). V was cut by 1 base and J by 1 base, with 11 bases left in between. The CDR3 is 15 residues long. The germline V gene encodes CDR1 SGHTA and CDR2 FQGNSA. CDR3 sequence (DNA): TGTGCCAGCAGCTTAGACTTAGCGGAATCCTACGAGCAGTACTTC. Translating it yields CASSLDLAESYEQYF. The entire variable domain, with the rest obtained from reference TRBV7-2 and TRBJ2-7, is as follows: GAGVSQSPSNKVTEKGKDVELRCDPISGHTALYWYRQSLGQGLEFLIYFQGNSAPDKSGLPSDRFSAERTGGSVSTLTIQRTQQEDSAVYLCASSLDLAESYEQYFGPGTRLTVT.

The CDR3 loop reads CASSPITLAGGNEQFF. In DNA form, the CDR3 reads TGTGCCAGCTCACCAATTACGCTAGCGGGAGGCAATGAGCAGTTCTTC. The chain couples TRBV18 to TRBJ2-1, with TRBD2 matching 11 bases. Germline V gives CDR1 KGHSH, CDR2 LQKENI. CDR3 length: 16 residues. J lost 6 bases, V lost 2 bases, and 6 bases had no gene match.